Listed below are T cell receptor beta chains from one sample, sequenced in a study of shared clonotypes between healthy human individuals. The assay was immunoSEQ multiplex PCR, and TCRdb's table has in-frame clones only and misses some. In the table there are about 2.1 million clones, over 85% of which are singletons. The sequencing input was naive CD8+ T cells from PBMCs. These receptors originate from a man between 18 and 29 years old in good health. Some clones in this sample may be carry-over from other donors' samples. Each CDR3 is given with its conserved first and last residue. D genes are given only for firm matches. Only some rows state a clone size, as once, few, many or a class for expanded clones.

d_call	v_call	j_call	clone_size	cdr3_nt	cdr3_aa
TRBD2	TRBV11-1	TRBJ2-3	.	TGTGCCAGCAGGCCCAGACTAGCGGGAGTTCCAACGTATTTT	CASRPRLAGVPTYF
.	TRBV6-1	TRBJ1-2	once	TGTGCCAGCAGTGAGGGGGACGAGAACTATGGCTACACCTTC	CASSEGDENYGYTF
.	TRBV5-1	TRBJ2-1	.	TGCGCCAGCTCGGACAGAGGGGGTTTTTACAATGAGCAGTTCTTC	CASSDRGGFYNEQFF
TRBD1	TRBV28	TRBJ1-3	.	TGTGCCAGCAGTCCACGCAGCAGGGGGCGGGCTGGAAACACCATATATTTT	CASSPRSRGRAGNTIYF
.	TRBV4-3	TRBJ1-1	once	TGCGCCAGCAGCCAATCTACAGGGATCACTGAAGCTTTCTTT	CASSQSTGITEAFF
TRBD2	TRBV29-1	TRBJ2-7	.	TGCAGCGTCTCCATGAACCTAGCGGCACCCTACGAGCAGTACTTC	CSVSMNLAAPYEQYF
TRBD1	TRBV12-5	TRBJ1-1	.	TGTGCTAGTGGCCTAGACAGGGGTCGGACTGAAGCTTTCTTT	CASGLDRGRTEAFF
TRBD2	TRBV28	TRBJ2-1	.	TGTGCCAGCAGTTTTAGGACTAGCGGGATCGATGAGCAGTTCTTC	CASSFRTSGIDEQFF
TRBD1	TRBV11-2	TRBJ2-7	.	TGTGCCAGCAGCTCCGGACAGGGTCTTCTTTACGAGCAGTACTTC	CASSSGQGLLYEQYF
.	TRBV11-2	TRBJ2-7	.	TGTGCCAGCAGGGCGATAGCAAACGAGCAGTACTTC	CASRAIANEQYF
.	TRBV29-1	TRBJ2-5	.	TGCAGCGTTGAAGGGCCTGAGACCCAGTACTTC	CSVEGPETQYF
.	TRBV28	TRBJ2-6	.	TGTGCCAGCAGTTTATGGACCGAGGGGATTGGGGCCAACGTCCTGACTTTC	CASSLWTEGIGANVLTF
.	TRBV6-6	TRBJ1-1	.	TGTGCCAGCAGTTACTCAACACCAGGGGCAAACACTGAAGCTTTCTTT	CASSYSTPGANTEAFF
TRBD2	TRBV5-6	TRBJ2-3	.	TGTGCCAGCAGCGTGAAACCGGGACTAGCGGGAGATACGCAGTATTTT	CASSVKPGLAGDTQYF
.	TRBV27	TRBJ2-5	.	TGTGCCAGCAGAGAGATAGGGCGGGAGACCCAGTACTTC	CASREIGRETQYF
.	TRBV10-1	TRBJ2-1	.	TGCGCCAGCAGTGGATCAGACAATGAGCAGTTCTTC	CASSGSDNEQFF
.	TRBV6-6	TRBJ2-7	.	TGTGCCAGCAGTTACGGCAGGGAGAACTACGAGCAGTACTTC	CASSYGRENYEQYF
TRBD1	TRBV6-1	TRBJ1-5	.	TGTGCCAGCAGTGAGAGGGACAGCTCAAATCAGCCCCAGCATTTT	CASSERDSSNQPQHF
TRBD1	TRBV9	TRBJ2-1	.	TGTGCCAGCAGCGTAATGGTCGGACAGGGACGTTTGAATGAGCAGTTCTTC	CASSVMVGQGRLNEQFF
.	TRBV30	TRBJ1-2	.	TGTGCCTGGGGCCGGGGCAGGGAAGTAGATGGCTACACCTTC	CAWGRGREVDGYTF
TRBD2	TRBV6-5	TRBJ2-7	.	TGTGCCAGCACTTACTTGACGGGACTAGGGACGTACGAGCAGTACTTC	CASTYLTGLGTYEQYF
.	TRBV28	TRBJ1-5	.	TGTGCCAGCACCCTGCGGGGTATGGGCAATCAGCCCCAGCATTTT	CASTLRGMGNQPQHF
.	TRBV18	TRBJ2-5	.	TGTGCCAGCTCACCACCGTACCAAGAGACCCAGTACTTC	CASSPPYQETQYF
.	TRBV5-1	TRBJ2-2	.	TGCGCCAGCAGCGCGGGCGGGCCCGGGGAGCTGTTTTTT	CASSAGGPGELFF
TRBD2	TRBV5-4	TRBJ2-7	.	TGTGCCAGCAGCTTGAGGCGGGAGGTGGTCCACGAGCAGTACTTC	CASSLRREVVHEQYF
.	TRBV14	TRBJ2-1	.	TGTGCCAGCAGCCTGGTCGGGTCTCCTTTAATTGGGGATGAGCAGTTCTTC	CASSLVGSPLIGDEQFF
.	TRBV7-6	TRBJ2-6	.	TGTGCCAGCAGCTTAAGACTGACCCACGAAGGAGGGGCCAACGTCCTGACTTTC	CASSLRLTHEGGANVLTF
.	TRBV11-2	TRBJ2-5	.	TGTGCCAGCAGCTCCCGGGCCGCAGGAGGGGAGACCCAGTACTTC	CASSSRAAGGETQYF
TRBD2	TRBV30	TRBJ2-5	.	TGTGCCTGGAGCGGGGGGGAGACCCAGTACTTC	CAWSGGETQYF
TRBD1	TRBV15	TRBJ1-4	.	TGTGCCACCAGCGACAGACTGACAGGGTGGGATGAAAAACTGTTTTTT	CATSDRLTGWDEKLFF
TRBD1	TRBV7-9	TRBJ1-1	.	TGTGCCAGCAGCTCGTCCACAGGGGGTTTGAACACTGAAGCTTTCTTT	CASSSSTGGLNTEAFF
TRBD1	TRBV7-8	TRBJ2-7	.	TGTGCCAGCAGCCCACCAGGGACAGGGGGCGGCGAGCAGTACTTC	CASSPPGTGGGEQYF
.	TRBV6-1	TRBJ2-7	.	TGTGCCAGCAGTGATTCGGTGAGGAGCCACGAGCAGTACTTC	CASSDSVRSHEQYF
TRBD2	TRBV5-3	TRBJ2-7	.	TGTGCCAGAAGCTTGAAACAGAAGGTCGTGGCGGGAGGGCCCGAGCAGTACTTC	CARSLKQKVVAGGPEQYF
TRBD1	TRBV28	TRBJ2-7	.	TGTGCCAGCAGTTTTGGACCGGGACAGGGGGCTCTCGAGCAGTACTTC	CASSFGPGQGALEQYF
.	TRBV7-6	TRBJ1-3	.	TGTGCCAGCAGCGCGAACTGGGGTAGGGCTGGAAACACCATATATTTT	CASSANWGRAGNTIYF
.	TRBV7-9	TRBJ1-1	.	TGTGCCAGCAGCTTACTCCGGGGTCGAATGAACACTGAAGCTTTCTTT	CASSLLRGRMNTEAFF
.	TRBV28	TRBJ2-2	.	TGTGCCAGCAGTTTATACGACACCAGAAGCGGGGAGCTGTTTTTT	CASSLYDTRSGELFF
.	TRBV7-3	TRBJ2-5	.	TGTGCCAGCAGCTTATTGGAGGGACTTGGCGAGACCCAGTACTTC	CASSLLEGLGETQYF
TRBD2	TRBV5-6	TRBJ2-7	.	TGTGCCAGCGAATCGGCGGGACTAGAGCAGTACTTC	CASESAGLEQYF